This T cell receptor (beta chain) derives from a study of blood T cell repertoires in COVID-19. Data came from immunoSEQ multiplex PCR; TCRdb stores just in-frame clones and leaves some out. Among more than 80,000 clones listed, 72% were seen once. In germline, CDR1 is WNHNN, CDR2 SYGVQD (reference sequence). Between the trimmed V and J ends, which lost 0 bases and 1 base, there was a span of 4 bases. The CDR3 has 15 residues. This sequence was found in a woman aged 60-75 years in a cohort sampled during active or convalescent COVID-19. The rearrangement uses TRBV10-1 and TRBJ2-6, with D uncertain. The sample was peripheral blood. In DNA form, the CDR3 reads TGCGCCAGCAGTGAGTCGGCATCTGGGGCCAACGTCCTGACTTTC. It codes for CASSESASGANVLTF.